The entry below describes one TCR beta chain. Germline assignment: CDR1 GTSNPN and CDR2 SVGIG (reference sequence). V shed 1 base and J shed 9 bases, with 12 bases lying between them. The CDR3 loop spans 12 amino acids. The data were produced by immunoSEQ multiplex PCR, yet TCRdb's version contains in-frame clones alone and is incomplete. The profile shows 200,000 to 250,000 clones, roughly four fifths of them singletons. These data come from a study of blood T cell repertoires in COVID-19. The chain recombines TRBV30 with TRBJ1-2; D is possibly TRBD1 (5 bases). This clonotype was obtained from a woman aged 50 to 60 who had been exposed to COVID-19. Sequences were obtained from PBMCs or T cells enriched from blood (not recorded which). CDR3 protein: CAWSGGEIRYTF. The CDR3 DNA is TGTGCCTGGAGTGGGGGGGAAATCCGCTACACCTTC.